This TCR beta chain was identified during a study of cytomegalovirus exposure and HLA in healthy donors. Study results and caveats: With high specificity and sensitivity, the classifier reportedly diagnosed cytomegalovirus status. Among donors in an Asian-associated ancestry cluster, a later analysis reportedly found fewer N-insertions than the roughly 610-donor mean. The study labeled 150 to 200 TCR beta chains cytomegalovirus-associated.

The primer mix had 60 Vbeta and 13 Jbeta primers. This table comes from immunoSEQ multiplex PCR, and its TCRdb copy is limited to in-frame clones, with some not included. The repertoire includes about 130,000 clones, less than 80% of them detected once, and 3% to 4% sits in the top ten. Worth noting for this clone: Its antigen is not identified.

V gave up 6 bases and J gave up 5 bases; unmatched junction bases: 9. There are 17 residues in the CDR3. Germline lookup yields CDR1 ENHRY and CDR2 SYGVKD. What was sequenced was PBMCs. J is TRBJ2-2 and V is TRBV10-3, with 13 bases lining up with TRBD2. This TCR derives from a woman in her fifties or sixties in good health and CMV-seronegative. In DNA form, the CDR3 reads TGTGCCATCAGGACTGGACTAGCGGGAGTAGAGACCGGGGAGCTGTTTTTT. Protein sequence: CAIRTGLAGVETGELFF.